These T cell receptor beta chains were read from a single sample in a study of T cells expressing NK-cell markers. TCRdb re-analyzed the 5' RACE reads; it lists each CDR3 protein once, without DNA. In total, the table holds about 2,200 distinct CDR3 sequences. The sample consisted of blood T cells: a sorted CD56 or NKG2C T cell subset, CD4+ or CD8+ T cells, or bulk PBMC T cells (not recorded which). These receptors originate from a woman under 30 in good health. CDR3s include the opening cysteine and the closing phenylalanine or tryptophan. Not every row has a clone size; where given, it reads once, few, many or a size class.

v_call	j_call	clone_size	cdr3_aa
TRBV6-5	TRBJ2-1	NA	CASSFLGGLNEQFF
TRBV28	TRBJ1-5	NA	CASSLEFSRGQPQHF
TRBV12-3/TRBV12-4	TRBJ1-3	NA	CASSLGDSASGNTIYF
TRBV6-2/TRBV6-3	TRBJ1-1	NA	CASRMRLNTEAFF
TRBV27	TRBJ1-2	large	CASSFQGAPSHYGYTF
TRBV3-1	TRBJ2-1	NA	CASSHGPPNEQFF
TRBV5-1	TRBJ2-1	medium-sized	CASSGWTYNEQFF
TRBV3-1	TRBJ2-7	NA	CASSPATIEQATGEQYF
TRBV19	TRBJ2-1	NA	CASRGLGTRVNEQFF
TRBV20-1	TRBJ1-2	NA	CSARAEGPGGYTF
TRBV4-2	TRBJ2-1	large	CASSQDQAETYNEQFF
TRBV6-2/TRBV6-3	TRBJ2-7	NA	CASSEEEGGPYEQYF
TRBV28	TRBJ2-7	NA	CASSFEVGSSYEQYF
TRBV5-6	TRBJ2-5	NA	CASSLTSGGAETQYF
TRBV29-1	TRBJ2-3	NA	CSVDDRKRVSTDTQYF
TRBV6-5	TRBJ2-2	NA	CASSYGRETNTGELFF
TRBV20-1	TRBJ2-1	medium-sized	CSARWPSGYNEQFF
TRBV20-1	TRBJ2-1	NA	CSAGLAGDHNEQFF
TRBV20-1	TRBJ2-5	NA	CSARVTGGKETQYF
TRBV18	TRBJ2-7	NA	CASSPGSGIYEQYF
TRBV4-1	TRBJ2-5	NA	CASSAFTIRETQYF
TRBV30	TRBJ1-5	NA	CAWDRRDSNQPQHF
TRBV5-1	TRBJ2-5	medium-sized	CASSLAVGETQYF
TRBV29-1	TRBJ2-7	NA	CSVESPNINSYEQYF
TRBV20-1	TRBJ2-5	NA	CSAVLAGPLETQYF
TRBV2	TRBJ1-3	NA	CASSERRRSGNTIYF
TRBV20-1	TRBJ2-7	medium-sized	CSARGTSGREEQYF
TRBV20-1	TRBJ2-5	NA	CSARRGDQQETQYF
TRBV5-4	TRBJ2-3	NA	CASSPGTSGSPDTQYF
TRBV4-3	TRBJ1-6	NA	CASSQSQGRDSPLHF
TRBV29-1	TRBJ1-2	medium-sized	CSVATGEVGYTF
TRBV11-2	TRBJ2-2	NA	CASSLLSQGFGELFF
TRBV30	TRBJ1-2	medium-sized	CAWSVGFNGYTF
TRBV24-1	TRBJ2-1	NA	CATSGGDPMYNEQFF
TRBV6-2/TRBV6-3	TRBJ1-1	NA	CASSRGGTTARAFF
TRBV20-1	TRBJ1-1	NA	CSAQTGTGDTEAFF
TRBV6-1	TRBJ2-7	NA	CASSAESSYEQYF
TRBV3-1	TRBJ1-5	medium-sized	CASSQGDRANQPQHF
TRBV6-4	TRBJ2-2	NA	CASSEGQGAGELFF
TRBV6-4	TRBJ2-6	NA	CASSDGGQAGANVLTF
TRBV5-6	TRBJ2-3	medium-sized	CASSSVAAGQKMYF
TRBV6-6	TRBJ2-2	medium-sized	CASSYSNKELFF
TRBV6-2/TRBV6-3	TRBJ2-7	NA	CASTEESTSYEQYF
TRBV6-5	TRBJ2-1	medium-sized	CASHSGNYNEQFF
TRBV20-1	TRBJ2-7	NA	CSATLSHSASYEQYF
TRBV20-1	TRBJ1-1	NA	CRGDVRATGLGGTEAFF
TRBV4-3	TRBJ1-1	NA	CASSQDGAGARGAFF
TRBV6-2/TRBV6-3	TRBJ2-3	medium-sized	CASSYSAGQGTDTQYF
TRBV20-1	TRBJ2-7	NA	CSATATSDYEQYF
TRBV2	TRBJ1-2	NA	CASTQQSRDSGYTF
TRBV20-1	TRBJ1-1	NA	CSGSSGTDFPEAFF
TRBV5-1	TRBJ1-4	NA	CASSTDGEWEKLFF